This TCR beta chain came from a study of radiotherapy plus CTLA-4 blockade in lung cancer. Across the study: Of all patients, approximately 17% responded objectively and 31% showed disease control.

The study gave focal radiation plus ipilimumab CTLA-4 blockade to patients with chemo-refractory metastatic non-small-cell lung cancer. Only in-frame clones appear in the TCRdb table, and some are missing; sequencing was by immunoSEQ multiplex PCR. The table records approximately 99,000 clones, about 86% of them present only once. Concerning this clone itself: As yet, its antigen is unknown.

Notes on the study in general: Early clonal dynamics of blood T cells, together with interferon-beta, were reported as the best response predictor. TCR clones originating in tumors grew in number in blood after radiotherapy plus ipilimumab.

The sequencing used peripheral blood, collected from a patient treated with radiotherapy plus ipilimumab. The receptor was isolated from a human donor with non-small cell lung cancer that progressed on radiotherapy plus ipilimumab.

Written as DNA, the CDR3 is TGTGCCAGCAGCTCCAGGGGTAGGTACGAGCAGTACTTC. This codes for CASSSRGRYEQYF. The chain couples TRBV5-8 to TRBJ2-7, with D possibly TRBD1 on 6 matching bases. Germline V gene data show CDR1 as SGHTS and CDR2 as YDEGEE. Trimming took 3 bases from V and 4 from J, leaving 11 bases between them. The CDR3 length is 13 residues.